A single sample gave rise to the 20 T cell receptor beta chains below, sequenced in a study of T-cell reconstitution after alpha-beta-depleted transplantation in children. Construction of the TCRbeta library involved unique molecular identifiers. TCRdb called the PCR reads again in MiXCR, with one record for every CDR3 protein. Of roughly 420,000 distinct CDR3 sequences listed, around 15% are singletons. Sequenced here: PBMCs, mostly from graft donor cells, sampled 360 days after TCRalphabeta/CD19-depleted stem cell transplant. All receptors come from a boy in the first two years of life who had a stem cell transplant for Wiskott-Aldrich syndrome, so the T cells may come from the graft donor.

This clonotype was picked up a small number of times. V gene TRBV7-2 combines with J gene TRBJ2-7; tentatively, D is TRBD1 or TRBD2 (5 bases each). Trimming took 2 bases from V and 2 from J, leaving 10 bases between them. Germline V gene data show CDR1 as SGHTA and CDR2 as FQGNSA. The length of the CDR3 is 14 residues. This CDR3 reads CASSLRWDPYEQYF. The CDR3 nucleotides are TGTGCCAGCAGCTTACGCTGGGACCCCTACGAGCAGTACTTC.

The table lists this clonotype with a count of one. V and J are TRBV4-3 and TRBJ2-1, with D perhaps matching TRBD1 or TRBD2 (5 bases each). The CDR3 has 16 amino acids. With 0 bases removed from V and 10 bases from J, the gap between germline ends came to 19 bases. The germline CDR1 and CDR2 sequences are LGHNA and YSLEER. As DNA, the CDR3 is TGCGCCAGCAGCCAAGAGAGGGGTATTAGTTTTAAAGAGCAGTTCTTC. It codes for CASSQERGISFKEQFF.

In its sample, this clonotype was seen a few times. The V gene is TRBV6-5, the J gene TRBJ1-4, with D possibly TRBD1 on 5 matching bases. Trimming took off 0 bases at V and 9 bases at J, with 11 bases between the two ends. The CDR3 sequence is 14 residues long. Germline loops: CDR1 MNHEY, CDR2 SVGAGI. The DNA for the CDR3 is TGTGCCAGCAGTTACTCGACAGCCGCGAAAAAACTGTTTTTT. As protein: CASSYSTAAKKLFF.

In this sample, this clonotype turned up a few times. This chain uses TRBV12-3 or TRBV12-4 with TRBJ2-7, with 10 bases identical to TRBD2. The CDR3 is 14 residues long. With V trimmed by 5 bases and J by 5 bases, 6 bases remained unmatched. CDR3 residues: CASSPSGSLDEQYF. The CDR3 DNA follows: TGTGCCAGCAGTCCTAGCGGGAGTTTAGACGAGCAGTACTTC.

This clonotype has a handful of counts. The chain combines TRBV5-1 with TRBJ2-3; 9 bases line up with TRBD2. CDR1 is SGHRS and CDR2 is YFSETQ in the germline V gene. The CDR3 has 17 amino acids. J gave up 0 bases and V 7 bases, and 12 bases lay outside the gene matches. In DNA form, the CDR3 reads TGCGCCAGCCGGCATAGCGGGAGCCTCACGAGCACAGATACGCAGTATTTT. Amino acid sequence: CASRHSGSLTSTDTQYF.

This clonotype turned up a few times. The chain recombines TRBV3-1 with TRBJ1-6; perhaps TRBD1 as D (6 bases). CDR1 is LGHDT and CDR2 is YNNKEL in the germline V gene (reference sequence). V gave up 4 bases and J gave up 9 bases, with 13 bases separating them. The CDR3 runs to 14 residues. The DNA of the CDR3 is TGTGCCAGCAGCCCCAGGGGAGAGTTTTCACCCCTCCACTTT. Translation gives CASSPRGEFSPLHF.

This clonotype was seen a handful of times. The rearrangement uses TRBV4-1 and TRBJ2-5, with 11 bases fitting TRBD2. The V gene end was trimmed by 4 bases and the J gene end by 4 bases; junction bases not matched to a gene: 11. Germline V gene data show CDR1 as MGHRA and CDR2 as YSYEKL. The CDR3 runs 17 residues. This CDR3 reads CASSPGVAGGPRETQYF. As DNA, the CDR3 is TGCGCCAGCAGCCCCGGGGTAGCGGGGGGGCCACGAGAGACCCAGTACTTC.

The table lists this clonotype with a few counts. The chain is built from TRBV12-3 or TRBV12-4 and TRBJ2-2; D perhaps matches TRBD1 (5 bases). Trimming stripped 7 bases from V and 5 bases from J, with 14 bases between. The length of the CDR3 is 14 residues. Here the CDR3 DNA reads TGTGCCAGCACGAAGGACACCAGGACCGGGGAGCTGTTTTTT. This translates into CASTKDTRTGELFF.

The genes are TRBV5-1 and TRBJ2-1, with D tentatively TRBD2 (6 bases). The CDR3 totals 19 residues. V was pared by 2 bases and J by 0 bases, with 21 bases between. Germline CDR1 is SGHRS and CDR2 is YFSETQ. The CDR3 nucleotides read TGCGCCAGCAGCTTCCCTCAGAAAGGGGACTCCAGCTCCTACAATGAGCAGTTCTTC. It yields the protein CASSFPQKGDSSSYNEQFF.

The V call is TRBV4-2, the J call TRBJ2-5; possibly TRBD2 for D (5 bases). Germline CDR1 reads LGHNA; CDR2 reads YNFKEQ. The CDR3 totals 14 residues. Trimming removed 0 bases at V and 5 bases at J, with 10 bases between. CDR3 bases: TGTGCCAGCAGCCAAGAGGGAGTTCTGGAGACCCAGTACTTC. It yields the protein CASSQEGVLETQYF.

The chain uses TRBV11-2 and TRBJ2-1, with D possibly being TRBD1 or TRBD2 (5 bases each). CDR1 and CDR2 (germline): SGHAT, FQNNGV. CDR3 length: 17 amino acids. Trimming took off 4 bases at V and 4 bases at J, with 20 bases between the two ends. CDR3 protein: CASSSRVLAPGYNEQFF. CDR3 DNA sequence: TGTGCCAGCAGCTCCCGGGTTTTAGCGCCAGGGTACAATGAGCAGTTCTTC.

This clonotype was observed a few times. This chain connects TRBV24-1 to TRBJ2-7; TRBD1 is a possible D gene (5 bases). Trimming took 4 bases from V and 2 from J, leaving 11 bases between them. Germline V gives CDR1 KGHDR, CDR2 SFDVKD. The CDR3 spans 14 residues. The CDR3 is CATSDSQVPYEQYF. The DNA of the CDR3 is TGTGCCACCAGTGACTCACAGGTTCCCTACGAGCAGTACTTC.

This chain joins TRBV6-1 and TRBJ2-5; 9 bases are a match to TRBD2. CDR1 is MNHNS, CDR2 SASEGT, per germline. The CDR3 contains 15 residues. V shed 6 bases and J 1 base; nucleotides not matched to a gene: 6. The CDR3 sequence: CASRPRLAAQETQYF. The CDR3 DNA sequence: TGTGCCAGCAGGCCCAGACTAGCGGCCCAAGAGACCCAGTACTTC.

V and J are TRBV6-2 or TRBV6-3 and TRBJ2-3, with D tentatively TRBD2 (6 bases). V lost 2 bases and J lost 7, with 13 bases in between. CDR1 and CDR2 (germline): MNHEY, SVGEGT. This CDR3 comprises 14 residues. As DNA, the CDR3 is TGTGCCAGCAGTTACGGGAGCGGGCCTTATACGCAGTATTTT. Residues: CASSYGSGPYTQYF.

This chain joins TRBV11-2 and TRBJ2-7, with 11 bases aligning to TRBD2. CDR1 is SGHAT, CDR2 FQNNGV, per germline. V was clipped by 3 bases and J by 3 bases; unmatched bases: 7. The CDR3 has 16 residues. DNA for the CDR3: TGTGCCAGCAGCTTGCGTCGGCTAGCGGGGGGCTACGAGCAGTACTTC. Protein product: CASSLRRLAGGYEQYF.

The chain carries TRBV15 and TRBJ2-7, with TRBD1 identical over 7 bases. The CDR3 consists of 16 residues. Germline CDR1 is LNHNV and CDR2 is YYDKDF (reference sequence). The V gene end was trimmed by 0 bases and the J gene end by 1 base; junction bases not matched to a gene: 6. CDR3 in DNA: TGTGCCACCAGCAGAGACCCCGGGACAGAGTCCTACGAGCAGTACTTC. It codes for CATSRDPGTESYEQYF.

The rearrangement uses TRBV18 and TRBJ2-4; D assignment may be TRBD1 or TRBD2 (5 bases each). CDR3 length: 14 amino acids. The ends were cut back, 1 base at V and 6 bases at J, with 10 bases in the middle. Germline V gives CDR1 KGHSH, CDR2 LQKENI. In DNA form, the CDR3 reads TGTGCCAGCTCACCACAATGGGGGAGAAACATTCAGTACTTC. Amino acid sequence: CASSPQWGRNIQYF.

The chain carries TRBV12-3 or TRBV12-4 and TRBJ1-6; 8 bases fit TRBD1. This CDR3 spans 15 amino acids. The junction had 10 bases not matched to a gene; V was cut back by 5 bases and J by 10 bases. In DNA, the CDR3 is TGTGCCAGCAGTGGTAACAGGGGGAACGGATCACCCCTCCACTTT. The encoded protein is CASSGNRGNGSPLHF.

The genes are TRBV2 and TRBJ2-1; D uncertain. The CDR3 sequence is 14 residues long. With 4 bases removed from V and 5 bases from J, the gap between germline ends came to 12 bases. From germline, CDR1 is SNHLY and CDR2 FYNNEI. DNA of the CDR3: TGTGCCAGCAGTGTCCGGACGGCCAACAATGAGCAGTTCTTC. Translated, it gives CASSVRTANNEQFF.

A few counts support this clonotype. The rearrangement uses TRBV3-1 and TRBJ2-1; no definite D call. Trimming cost V 7 bases and J 5 bases, with 6 bases left between them. This CDR3 is 11 amino acids long. Germline V lookup: CDR1 LGHDT, CDR2 YNNKEL (reference sequence). CDR3 nucleotides: TGTGCCAGCATGAAAGACAATGAGCAGTTCTTC. This encodes CASMKDNEQFF.